This TCR beta chain was sequenced during a study of cytomegalovirus exposure and HLA in healthy donors. Regarding the study as a whole: Reported findings show TCR beta sequences accurately forecast HLA-A and HLA-B alleles in most subjects. The number of N-insertions in an Asian-associated ancestry cluster was reportedly below the approximately 700-donor mean in a later analysis.

60 Vbeta and 13 Jbeta primers were used in PCR. Sequenced by immunoSEQ multiplex PCR; TCRdb stores in-frame clones only, minus some. Among about 170,000 clones listed, 85% were seen once. About this clone itself: The antigen is undetermined.

Germline CDR1 SGHVS, CDR2 FQNEAQ. The CDR3 is 17 residues long. With 5 bases clipped from V and 2 bases from J, the junction kept 7 bases outside the gene matches. What was sequenced was PBMCs. This receptor was taken from a man aged 25-45 years in good health and CMV-seropositive. The chain couples TRBV7-8 to TRBJ2-1; 12 bases align to TRBD2. The CDR3 loop reads CASSTGTSGLAYNEQFF. The CDR3, as DNA: TGTGCCAGCAGCACCGGGACTAGCGGGCTAGCCTACAATGAGCAGTTCTTC.